Listed here are 4 T cell receptor beta chains from one sample, sequenced in a study of vaccination and CD4 T cells after COVID-19. Specified treatment: approximately nine-day PBMC culture with coronavirus spike peptide pools or control peptides (ViraFEST assay). These receptors' targets are unknown. At the Johns Hopkins FTIC core, DNA taken from cultured CD4+ T cells was sequenced by way of the Oncomine TCR Beta short-read assay. Using its own MiXCR run on the PCR reads, TCRdb lists one record per CDR3 protein. The sample holds some 14,000 distinct CDR3 sequences, roughly 36% seen once. The sequencing sample was made of cultured CD4+ T cells from blood. These receptors came from a human donor with COVID-19.

The CDR3 loop is CATSDPTSAKDTQYF. Here the CDR3 DNA reads TGTGCCACCAGTGACCCGACTAGCGCCAAGGATACGCAGTATTTT. V is TRBV24-1 and J is TRBJ2-3, with TRBD2 matching over 8 bases. CDR1 is KGHDR, CDR2 SFDVKD, per germline. V dropped 4 bases and J dropped 6; count of bases not matched to a gene: 8. CDR3 length: 15 amino acids.

The gene calls are TRBV9 and TRBJ1-1, with TRBD1 as a possible D gene (5 bases). Germline CDR1 and CDR2: SGDLS and YYNGEE. The V end lost 4 bases, the J end lost 12 bases, and 16 bases lay between the germline ends. CDR3 length: 12 amino acids. The CDR3 sequence is CASSPEGHIPFF. The DNA of the CDR3 is TGTGCCAGCAGCCCCGAGGGGCATATTCCTTTCTTT.

This clonotype came up a few times. CDR3 region: CASSSRGNQETQYF. In DNA form, the CDR3 reads TGTGCCAGTAGTTCGCGTGGAAACCAAGAGACCCAGTACTTC. V usage is TRBV19 and J usage is TRBJ2-5; no firm D call. CDR1 is LNHDA and CDR2 is SQIVND in the germline V gene (reference sequence). Between the trimmed V and J ends, which lost 5 bases and 0 bases, there was a span of 10 bases. CDR3 length: 14 residues.

V usage is TRBV6-5 and J usage is TRBJ1-3; D perhaps matches TRBD1 (5 bases). Germline lookup yields CDR1 MNHEY and CDR2 SVGAGI. The CDR3 loop spans 17 amino acids. The germline V and J ends were trimmed by 0 bases and 0 bases, with 12 bases remaining between them. CDR3 in amino acids: CASSYSAGLDSGNTIYF. CDR3 nucleotides: TGTGCCAGCAGTTACTCAGCGGGGCTGGACTCTGGAAACACCATATATTTT.